Listed below are T cell receptor beta chains from one sample, sequenced in a study of CD8 T cells in Susac syndrome. TCRdb re-called the immunoSEQ multiplex PCR reads with MiXCR, one entry per CDR3 protein. The sample carries some 200,000 distinct CDR3 sequences, approximately 95% recorded once. Sequencing used CD8+ T cells from PBMCs. The receptor set was obtained from a human donor with Susac syndrome. The conserved cysteine and the conserved F or W are not part of the CDR3 here.

TRBJ2-1 | 14 | TRBV30 | AWSADLAGGYNEQF
TRBJ2-1 | 17 | TRBV7-6 | ASSLGGSGGAYGGDEQF
TRBJ2-7 | 13 | TRBV15 | ATSRDGTGKYEQY
TRBJ2-2 | 14 | TRBV29-1 | SVGGYGDTAGGELF
TRBJ2-3 | 14 | TRBV6-5 | ASSYLPGSEADTQY
TRBJ2-3 | 14 | TRBV6-5 | ASSYLIGSVADTQY
TRBJ2-1 | 16 | TRBV20-1 | SATTSGTSGSQYNEQF
TRBJ1-1 | 12 | TRBV5-1 | ASSLVQGNTEAF
TRBJ1-4 | 11 | TRBV25-1 | ASAGQGDEKLF
TRBJ2-3 | 13 | TRBV12-3/TRBV12-4 | ASSSSGAHTDTQY
TRBJ1-2 | 11 | TRBV18 | ASSPRQDYGYT
TRBJ2-1 | 10 | TRBV7-8 | ASREATAEQF
TRBJ2-3 | 12 | TRBV20-1 | SAKLAGLGDTQY
TRBJ1-2 | 12 | TRBV7-9 | ASSVGGAHYGYT
TRBJ2-5 | 9 | TRBV6-2/TRBV6-3 | ATRLAGTQY
TRBJ2-7 | 13 | TRBV9 | ASSVGSAESYEQY
TRBJ2-7 | 11 | TRBV7-9 | ATSAGASYEQY
TRBJ1-6 | 12 | TRBV2 | ASSEPGFDSPLH
TRBJ2-1 | 11 | TRBV14 | ASSPTDYNEQF
TRBJ2-1 | 16 | TRBV4-1 | ASSRKTSQSLTYNEQF
TRBJ2-1 | 12 | TRBV5-6 | ASRLGQGLAEQF
TRBJ1-1 | 17 | TRBV5-1 | ASSLYSPRDRGPNTEAF
TRBJ1-1 | 13 | TRBV9 | ASSVDPDTAGEAF
TRBJ2-2 | 13 | TRBV28 | ASSSQGANTGELF
TRBJ1-1 | 9 | TRBV29-1 | SADTGEGAF
TRBJ1-5 | 15 | TRBV10-3 | ATRRGDIGIVNQPQH
TRBJ1-1 | 11 | TRBV7-8 | ASSFGRNTEAF
TRBJ1-5 | 12 | TRBV20-1 | SAKFSGIGQPQH
TRBJ2-7 | 11 | TRBV3-1 | ASSQTRAGEQY
TRBJ2-5 | 13 | TRBV21-1 | ASSKGRDMQETQY
TRBJ2-6 | 15 | TRBV7-9 | ASSGRDRGPGANVLT
TRBJ2-3 | 11 | TRBV6-1 | ASSLVSTDTQY
TRBJ2-3 | 11 | TRBV12-3/TRBV12-4 | ASSLSTTDTQY
TRBJ2-7 | 15 | TRBV4-1 | ASSQDSGELATYEQY
TRBJ2-2 | 14 | TRBV27 | ASSLLRDYNTGELF
TRBJ2-7 | 13 | TRBV20-1 | SASFGAGDSYEQY
TRBJ1-1 | 12 | TRBV9 | ASSVGKGRTEAF
TRBJ2-3 | 15 | TRBV5-6 | ASSVTGLADYTDTQY
TRBJ2-1 | 10 | TRBV24-1 | ATSPGRDEQF